The rows below give T cell receptor beta chains drawn from one sample of a study of post-analysis software for immune sequencing data. TCRdb reanalysed the PCR reads using MiXCR and keeps one entry per CDR3 protein. Of hundreds of thousands of distinct CDR3 sequences listed, 30% are singletons. The sample taken for sequencing was blood. Every receptor here comes from a girl between 10 and 17 years old with multiple sclerosis. Each CDR3 is given with its conserved first and last residue. A D gene is named only where the DNA matches it firmly. Size tells how often a clone was seen (once, few, many) or the class of an expanded clone, and some rows leave it out.

DNA: TGCGCCAGCAGCTTCCAAAATTGGACAGCGGGGGCCTACAATGAGCAGTTCTTC; CDR3: CASSFQNWTAGAYNEQFF; V: TRBV5-1; D: TRBD2; J: TRBJ2-1; size: NA; length: 18
DNA: TGTGCCAGCTCACCCACGGTCTCCTACAATGAGCAGTTCTTC; CDR3: CASSPTVSYNEQFF; V: TRBV18; D: NA; J: TRBJ2-1; size: NA; length: 14
DNA: TGTGCCAGTTCTAGCGGGGGCCTTCAAGAGACCCAGTACTTC; CDR3: CASSSGGLQETQYF; V: TRBV5-5; D: TRBD2; J: TRBJ2-5; size: NA; length: 14
DNA: TGTGCCAGCAGTCCCCACACGGGGGGGGGCGTGGCAGATACGCAGTATTTT; CDR3: CASSPHTGGGVADTQYF; V: TRBV28; D: TRBD2; J: TRBJ2-3; size: NA; length: 17
DNA: TGTGCCAGCAGTTTTCGGACAGGGGGGTTGCAGGTCGCTGAAGCTTTCTTT; CDR3: CASSFRTGGLQVAEAFF; V: TRBV12-3/TRBV12-4; D: TRBD1; J: TRBJ1-1; size: NA; length: 17
DNA: TGTGCCAGCAGCCCAGAAGAGGGGAGATGGAGCAATGAGCAGTTCTTC; CDR3: CASSPEEGRWSNEQFF; V: TRBV7-8; D: NA; J: TRBJ2-1; size: few; length: 16
DNA: TGTGCCACCAAACTCGGGGCAGGCGAGCAGTACTTC; CDR3: CATKLGAGEQYF; V: TRBV7-9; D: NA; J: TRBJ2-7; size: many; length: 12
DNA: TGTGCCAGCAGCCAAGGAGTTCTTCGGGGGGGCGAAAAACTGTTTTTT; CDR3: CASSQGVLRGGEKLFF; V: TRBV14; D: NA; J: TRBJ1-4; size: NA; length: 16
DNA: TGCAGTGCCCAGCGTGGCTACACCTTC; CDR3: CSAQRGYTF; V: TRBV20-1; D: NA; J: TRBJ1-2; size: few; length: 9
DNA: TGTGCCAGCAACCCGCCTGGGGATCCCTACGAGCAGTACTTC; CDR3: CASNPPGDPYEQYF; V: TRBV7-9; D: NA; J: TRBJ2-7; size: NA; length: 14
DNA: TGTGCCACCCAACTGGCAGGGGAGACCAAAAACATTCAGTACTTC; CDR3: CATQLAGETKNIQYF; V: TRBV19; D: NA; J: TRBJ2-4; size: few; length: 15
DNA: TGTGCCAGCAGCCAAAGACCGACTAACTATGGCTACACCTTC; CDR3: CASSQRPTNYGYTF; V: TRBV3-1; D: NA; J: TRBJ1-2; size: NA; length: 14
DNA: TGTGCCAGCAGCCAAAGGGACGGGGAACGTCCTACAGATACGCAGTATTTT; CDR3: CASSQRDGERPTDTQYF; V: TRBV3-1; D: NA; J: TRBJ2-3; size: NA; length: 17
DNA: TGTGCCAGCATCCCCGTTAGCGGGAGGGGCGAGCAGTACTTC; CDR3: CASIPVSGRGEQYF; V: TRBV7-2; D: TRBD2; J: TRBJ2-7; size: NA; length: 14
DNA: TGTGCCAGCAGCCAAGAGCGACAGCTCACAGATACGCAGTATTTT; CDR3: CASSQERQLTDTQYF; V: TRBV4-2; D: NA; J: TRBJ2-3; size: NA; length: 15
DNA: TGTGCCAGCAGTGACCAGCGGGGGCCGATCCAAGAGGCCCAGTACTTC; CDR3: CASSDQRGPIQEAQYF; V: TRBV6-4; D: TRBD2; J: TRBJ2-5; size: few; length: 16
DNA: TGTGCCAGCAGCTTGGGCTCCAAAAACATTCAGTACTTC; CDR3: CASSLGSKNIQYF; V: TRBV5-6; D: NA; J: TRBJ2-4; size: NA; length: 13
DNA: TGTGCCAGCAGCGGGACAGGGACCGGGGAGCTGTTTTTT; CDR3: CASSGTGTGELFF; V: TRBV6-4; D: TRBD1; J: TRBJ2-2; size: few; length: 13
DNA: TGTGCCAGCAGCTTAGGGGGACGTAGTAGCACAGATACGCAGTATTTT; CDR3: CASSLGGRSSTDTQYF; V: TRBV11-2; D: NA; J: TRBJ2-3; size: NA; length: 16
DNA: TGTGCCAGCAGCTTATTCCCGAGCTCCTACAATGAGCAGTTCTTC; CDR3: CASSLFPSSYNEQFF; V: TRBV11-2; D: NA; J: TRBJ2-1; size: few; length: 15
DNA: TGTGCCAGCCTTGGGGGCGTTTATCAGCCCCAGCATTTT; CDR3: CASLGGVYQPQHF; V: TRBV28; D: NA; J: TRBJ1-5; size: NA; length: 13
DNA: TGTGCCACCAGCATCGACGTAACGACCGGGGAGCTGTTTTTT; CDR3: CATSIDVTTGELFF; V: TRBV15; D: NA; J: TRBJ2-2; size: NA; length: 14
DNA: TGTGTCAGCAGCCCGGGGGAGCGGGAGAGTAAGTTCTTC; CDR3: CVSSPGERESKFF; V: TRBV7-9; D: TRBD2; J: TRBJ2-1; size: NA; length: 13
DNA: TGTGCCAGCAGTGAGCTAGCCGCCGAGCAGTTCTTC; CDR3: CASSELAAEQFF; V: TRBV12-3/TRBV12-4; D: NA; J: TRBJ2-1; size: NA; length: 12
DNA: TGCAGTGCTAGAGATCCAGCTAGATCCACAGATACGCAGTATTTT; CDR3: CSARDPARSTDTQYF; V: TRBV20-1; D: NA; J: TRBJ2-3; size: NA; length: 15
DNA: TGTGCCAGCAGCCCCGGATCCCTTGAGACCCAGTACTTC; CDR3: CASSPGSLETQYF; V: TRBV3-1; D: NA; J: TRBJ2-5; size: NA; length: 13
DNA: TGTGCCAGCAGTCATACGCAAACAGGCGGCTACACCTTC; CDR3: CASSHTQTGGYTF; V: TRBV12-3/TRBV12-4; D: NA; J: TRBJ1-2; size: NA; length: 13
DNA: TGCAGTGTTAGCCACTCGCTAGCGGTTAATGAGCAGTTCTTC; CDR3: CSVSHSLAVNEQFF; V: TRBV20-1; D: TRBD2; J: TRBJ2-1; size: NA; length: 14
DNA: TGTGCCAGCAGCCGAACATCACCAGAGACCCAGTACTTC; CDR3: CASSRTSPETQYF; V: TRBV7-9; D: NA; J: TRBJ2-5; size: many; length: 13
DNA: TGCGCCAGCAGCCAAGACGGACAGGCAGATCAGCCCCAGCATTTT; CDR3: CASSQDGQADQPQHF; V: TRBV4-3; D: TRBD1; J: TRBJ1-5; size: NA; length: 15
DNA: TGTGCCAGCACCGAAACTAGCGGTGCTAGCACAGATACGCAGTATTTT; CDR3: CASTETSGASTDTQYF; V: TRBV28; D: TRBD2; J: TRBJ2-3; size: NA; length: 16
DNA: TGTGCCAGCACCTACCGGGGCGACACAGATACGCAGTATTTT; CDR3: CASTYRGDTDTQYF; V: TRBV7-2; D: NA; J: TRBJ2-3; size: few; length: 14
DNA: TGCGCCAGCAGGGTCGGCGGAAACTATGGCTACACCTTC; CDR3: CASRVGGNYGYTF; V: TRBV5-1; D: NA; J: TRBJ1-2; size: few; length: 13
DNA: TGTGCCAGCAGCGCCGACAGGGGGCTCACTGAAGCTTTCTTT; CDR3: CASSADRGLTEAFF; V: TRBV7-9; D: TRBD1; J: TRBJ1-1; size: NA; length: 14
DNA: TGTGCCAGCAGCGAAAGACTAGCGGGGACAGATACGCAGTATTTT; CDR3: CASSERLAGTDTQYF; V: TRBV9; D: TRBD2; J: TRBJ2-3; size: few; length: 15
DNA: TGTGCCAGCAGCCAAGATGGGGCCAGGGAGGGGGCAACAGATACGCAGTATTTT; CDR3: CASSQDGAREGATDTQYF; V: TRBV3-1; D: NA; J: TRBJ2-3; size: NA; length: 18
DNA: TGCGCCAGCAGCTTGTGGGAAGGGGCCAGCGTAAACCGCTATGGCTACACCTTC; CDR3: CASSLWEGASVNRYGYTF; V: TRBV5-1; D: NA; J: TRBJ1-2; size: few; length: 18
DNA: TGTGCCAGCAGCCAAGATAGGGGTTATGAGCAGTTCTTC; CDR3: CASSQDRGYEQFF; V: TRBV14; D: NA; J: TRBJ2-1; size: few; length: 13
DNA: TGTGCCAGCAGCTTCCAGGGGGCAGGTCGGAATGAGCAGTTCTTC; CDR3: CASSFQGAGRNEQFF; V: TRBV12-3/TRBV12-4; D: TRBD1; J: TRBJ2-1; size: NA; length: 15
DNA: TGCAGTGCTAGGCCGTGGGGGAGGGCCTCTTGGGAGCAGTACTTC; CDR3: CSARPWGRASWEQYF; V: TRBV20-1; D: TRBD2; J: TRBJ2-5; size: few; length: 15
DNA: TGTGCCACCAATATAGCGGGAGGGCCTGGGGAGCAGTACTTC; CDR3: CATNIAGGPGEQYF; V: TRBV10-3; D: TRBD2; J: TRBJ2-7; size: many; length: 14
DNA: TGTGCCAGCGGCTCGATCTCCCTTTACAATGAGCAGTTCTTC; CDR3: CASGSISLYNEQFF; V: TRBV25-1; D: NA; J: TRBJ2-1; size: NA; length: 14
DNA: TGTGCCAGCAGCTTGGGTGGGGTCATTCAGTACTTC; CDR3: CASSLGGVIQYF; V: TRBV5-6; D: NA; J: TRBJ2-4; size: NA; length: 12
DNA: TGTGCCAGCAGTTACTCGTGGGGTAATGAAAAACTGTTTTTT; CDR3: CASSYSWGNEKLFF; V: TRBV6-5; D: NA; J: TRBJ1-4; size: NA; length: 14
DNA: TGCAGTGTCCCCAGTAGCGGGAGGGCCGGGAGCACAGATACGCAGTATTTT; CDR3: CSVPSSGRAGSTDTQYF; V: TRBV20-1; D: TRBD2; J: TRBJ2-3; size: NA; length: 17
DNA: TGTGCCAGCAGTTTTGTTAAGGTCCCCATGAACACTGAAGCTTTCTTT; CDR3: CASSFVKVPMNTEAFF; V: TRBV6-5; D: NA; J: TRBJ1-1; size: few; length: 16
DNA: TGCGCCAGCCGCCCACCGACAGGGACATCTCGAACTTCCCCTGGGGCCAACGTCCTGACTTTC; CDR3: CASRPPTGTSRTSPGANVLTF; V: TRBV5-1; D: TRBD1; J: TRBJ2-6; size: many; length: 21
DNA: TGTGCCAGCAGCCCCGAGCGGGGATTATACAATGAGCAGTTCTTC; CDR3: CASSPERGLYNEQFF; V: TRBV28; D: TRBD2; J: TRBJ2-1; size: NA; length: 15
DNA: TGTGCCAGCAGCCCTGTCCCGGGACAGGCTTTGAATGAAAAACTGTTTTTT; CDR3: CASSPVPGQALNEKLFF; V: TRBV5-5; D: TRBD1; J: TRBJ1-4; size: few; length: 17
DNA: TGCAGTGCTAGAGATCGAGGTGGCGGGGGGCCCGTAACGCAGTTCTTC; CDR3: CSARDRGGGGPVTQFF; V: TRBV20-1; D: TRBD2; J: TRBJ2-1; size: NA; length: 16
DNA: TGTGCCAGCAGGGATAGCGGGGGCGGCGACGAGCAGTACTTC; CDR3: CASRDSGGGDEQYF; V: TRBV7-9; D: TRBD2; J: TRBJ2-7; size: many; length: 14
DNA: TGCGCCAGCAGCCAAGACGGGACAGGTTACAACGAGCAGTACTTC; CDR3: CASSQDGTGYNEQYF; V: TRBV4-1; D: TRBD1; J: TRBJ2-7; size: few; length: 15